The source of this TCR beta chain is a study of T-cell reconstitution after alpha-beta-depleted transplantation in children. Study-level results: Approximately two months post-transplant, alpha-beta T cells reportedly originated from several hundred expanded graft clones. Among T cells one year after transplant, newly produced cells accounted for most counts and diversity.

Trimming took 3 bases from V and 2 from J, leaving 16 bases between them. This CDR3 comprises 15 residues. Germline V lookup: CDR1 DFQATT, CDR2 SNEGSKA (reference sequence). This clonotype is categorized as medium-sized. The target antigen is unknown. Unique molecular identifiers featured in how the TCRbeta library was prepared. One entry per CDR3 protein results from TCRdb running MiXCR on the PCR reads. The repertoire holds thousands of distinct CDR3 sequences, with 9.1% as singletons. This sequence joins TRBV20-1 and TRBJ1-2; D is unresolved. The sequence came from a male patient between 2 and 15 years old who had a stem cell transplant for acute lymphoblastic leukemia, so the T cells may come from the graft donor. Source: PBMCs, mostly from graft donor cells, taken 180 days after TCRalphabeta/CD19-depleted stem cell transplant. The CDR3, as DNA: TGCAGTGCTAGGTCGGTCAGAGAAGTGAACTATGGCTACACCTTC. Translating it yields CSARSVREVNYGYTF.